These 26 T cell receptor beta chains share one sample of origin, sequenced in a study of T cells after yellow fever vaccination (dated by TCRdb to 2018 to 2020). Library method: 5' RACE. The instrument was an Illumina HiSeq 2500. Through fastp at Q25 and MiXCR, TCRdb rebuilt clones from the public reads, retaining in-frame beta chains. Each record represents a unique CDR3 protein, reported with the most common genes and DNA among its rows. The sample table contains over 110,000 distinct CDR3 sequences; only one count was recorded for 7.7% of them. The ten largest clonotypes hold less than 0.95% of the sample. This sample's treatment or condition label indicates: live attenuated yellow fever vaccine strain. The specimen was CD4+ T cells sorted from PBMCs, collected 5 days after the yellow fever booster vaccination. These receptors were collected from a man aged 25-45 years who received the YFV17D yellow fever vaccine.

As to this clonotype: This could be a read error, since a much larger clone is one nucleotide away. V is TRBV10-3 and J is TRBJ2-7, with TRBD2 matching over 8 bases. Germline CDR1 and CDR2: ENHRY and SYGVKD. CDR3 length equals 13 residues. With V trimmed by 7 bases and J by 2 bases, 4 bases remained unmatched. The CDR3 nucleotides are TGTGCCATCACGGCGCGGGAGGCCTACGAGCAGTACTTC. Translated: CAITAREAYEQYF.

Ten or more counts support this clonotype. CDR3 coding DNA: TGCGCCAGCAGCATTGGGACACTAGGAAAGGACTACAATGAGCAGTTCTTC. As protein: CASSIGTLGKDYNEQFF. The chain combines TRBV5-1 with TRBJ2-1, with TRBD1 as a possible D gene (6 bases). Trimming removed 4 bases from V and 3 bases from J, with 20 bases in between. The germline V gene has CDR1 SGHRS and CDR2 YFSETQ. CDR3 length: 17 amino acids.

The CDR3 DNA reads as TGTGCCAGCACACCACGGGTCCGATCGATCGGGGATACGCAGTATTTT. This translates into CASTPRVRSIGDTQYF. V gene TRBV11-2 combines with J gene TRBJ2-3, with unresolved D. CDR1 and CDR2 from the germline V gene are SGHAT and FQNNGV. The V and J ends lost 7 bases and 6 bases respectively, with 23 bases between them. This CDR3 spans 16 amino acids.

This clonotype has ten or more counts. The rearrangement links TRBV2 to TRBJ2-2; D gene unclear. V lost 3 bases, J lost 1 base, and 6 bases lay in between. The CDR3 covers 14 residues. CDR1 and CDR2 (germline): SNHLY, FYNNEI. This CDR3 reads CASSDQGNTGELFF. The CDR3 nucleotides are TGTGCCAGCAGTGATCAAGGGAACACCGGGGAGCTGTTTTTT.

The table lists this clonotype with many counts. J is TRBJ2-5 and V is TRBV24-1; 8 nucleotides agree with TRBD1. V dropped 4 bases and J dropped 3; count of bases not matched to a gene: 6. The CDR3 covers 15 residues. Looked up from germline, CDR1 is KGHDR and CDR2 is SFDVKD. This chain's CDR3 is CATSEPRDRKETQYF. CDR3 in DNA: TGTGCCACCAGTGAGCCCCGGGACAGGAAAGAGACCCAGTACTTC.

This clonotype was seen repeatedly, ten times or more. DNA of the CDR3: TGTGCCAGCAGCTTAGGGGGAGGGGCGCGGGAGCAGTACTTC. Protein: CASSLGGGAREQYF. V gene TRBV7-9 combines with J gene TRBJ2-7; 7 nucleotides line up with TRBD2. Germline assignment: CDR1 SEHNR and CDR2 FQNEAQ (reference sequence). J lost 7 bases, V lost 1 base, and 7 bases had no gene match. The CDR3 extends over 14 amino acids.

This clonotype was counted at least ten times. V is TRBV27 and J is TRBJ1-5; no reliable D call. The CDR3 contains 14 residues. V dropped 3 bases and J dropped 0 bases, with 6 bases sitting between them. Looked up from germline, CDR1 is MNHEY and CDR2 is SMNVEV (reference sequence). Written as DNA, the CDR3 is TGTGCCAGCAGTTTTGAAGCTAGCAATCAGCCCCAGCATTTT. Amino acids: CASSFEASNQPQHF.

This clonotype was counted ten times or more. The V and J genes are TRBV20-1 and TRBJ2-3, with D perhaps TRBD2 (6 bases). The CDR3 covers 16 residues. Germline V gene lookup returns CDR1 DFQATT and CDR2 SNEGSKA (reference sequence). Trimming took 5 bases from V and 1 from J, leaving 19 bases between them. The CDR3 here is CSAAGTPFGGTDTQYF. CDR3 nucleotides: TGCAGTGCTGCCGGGACTCCCTTTGGCGGCACAGATACGCAGTATTTT.

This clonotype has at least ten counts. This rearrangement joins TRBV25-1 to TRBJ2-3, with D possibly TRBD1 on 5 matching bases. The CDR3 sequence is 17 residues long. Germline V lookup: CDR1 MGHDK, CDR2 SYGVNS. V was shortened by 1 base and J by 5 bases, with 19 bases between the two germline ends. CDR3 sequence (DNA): TGTGCCAGCAGTGAATTTTCCGGGCCGTCAGGGATAGATACGCAGTATTTT. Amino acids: CASSEFSGPSGIDTQYF.

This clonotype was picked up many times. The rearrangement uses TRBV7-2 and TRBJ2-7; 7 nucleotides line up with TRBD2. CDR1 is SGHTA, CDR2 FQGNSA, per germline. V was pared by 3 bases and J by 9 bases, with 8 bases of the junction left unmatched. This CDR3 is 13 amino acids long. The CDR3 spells CASSFPLTGGQYF. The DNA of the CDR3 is TGTGCCAGCAGCTTCCCCCTCACGGGGGGGCAGTACTTC.

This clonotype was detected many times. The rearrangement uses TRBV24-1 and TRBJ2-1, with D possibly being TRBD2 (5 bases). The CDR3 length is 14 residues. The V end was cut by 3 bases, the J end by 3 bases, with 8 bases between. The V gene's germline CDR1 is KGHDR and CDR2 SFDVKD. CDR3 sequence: CATSDPGNYNEQFF. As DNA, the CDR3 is TGTGCCACCAGTGATCCGGGGAACTACAATGAGCAGTTCTTC.

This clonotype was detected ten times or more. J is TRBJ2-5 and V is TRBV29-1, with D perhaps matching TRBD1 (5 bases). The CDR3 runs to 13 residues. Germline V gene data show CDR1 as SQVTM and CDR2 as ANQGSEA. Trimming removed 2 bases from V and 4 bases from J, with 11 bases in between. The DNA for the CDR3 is TGCAGCGTTGAAACGAGACAGCTAGAGACCCAGTACTTC. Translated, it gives CSVETRQLETQYF.

The CDR3 region is CASSSTSGRSYEQYF. In nucleotides, the CDR3 is TGTGCCAGCAGCTCGACTAGCGGGAGGTCCTACGAGCAGTACTTC. The chain links TRBV6-1 to TRBJ2-7; 13 bases fit TRBD2. The CDR3 length is 15 residues. Germline-derived CDR1 and CDR2 are MNHNS and SASEGT. The V and J ends lost 6 bases and 1 base, in that order; junction bases with no gene match: 3.

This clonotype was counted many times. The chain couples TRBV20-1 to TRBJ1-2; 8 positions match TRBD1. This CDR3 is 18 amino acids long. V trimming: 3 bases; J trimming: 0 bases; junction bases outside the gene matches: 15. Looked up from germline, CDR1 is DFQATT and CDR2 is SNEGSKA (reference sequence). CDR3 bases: TGCAGTGCTAGTTTGCCCTTGGGACAGGAAAAAGCTAACTATGGCTACACCTTC. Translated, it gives CSASLPLGQEKANYGYTF.

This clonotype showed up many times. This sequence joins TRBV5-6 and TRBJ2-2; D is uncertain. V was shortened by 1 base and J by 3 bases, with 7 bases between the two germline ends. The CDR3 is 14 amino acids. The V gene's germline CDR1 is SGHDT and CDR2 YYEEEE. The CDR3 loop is CASSLSPDTGELFF. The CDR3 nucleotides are TGTGCCAGCAGCTTGTCCCCGGACACCGGGGAGCTGTTTTTT.

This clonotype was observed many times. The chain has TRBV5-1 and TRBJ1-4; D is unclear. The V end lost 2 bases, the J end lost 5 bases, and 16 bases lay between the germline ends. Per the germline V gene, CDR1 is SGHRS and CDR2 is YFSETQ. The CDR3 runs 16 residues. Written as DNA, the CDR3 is TGCGCCAGCAGCTTTCCCTTGGACGGGGAGAATGAAAAACTGTTTTTT. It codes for CASSFPLDGENEKLFF.

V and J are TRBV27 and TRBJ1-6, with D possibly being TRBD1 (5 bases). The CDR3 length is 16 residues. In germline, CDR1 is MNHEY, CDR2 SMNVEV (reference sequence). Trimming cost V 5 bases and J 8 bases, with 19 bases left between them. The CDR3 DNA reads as TGTGCCAGCAGTCCTCGGACATCCAGGGAGCATTCACCCCTCCACTTT. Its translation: CASSPRTSREHSPLHF.

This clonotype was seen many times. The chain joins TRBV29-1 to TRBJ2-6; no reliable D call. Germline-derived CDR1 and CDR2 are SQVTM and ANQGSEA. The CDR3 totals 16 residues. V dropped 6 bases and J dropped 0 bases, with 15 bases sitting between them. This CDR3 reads CSVAGPQDSGANVLTF. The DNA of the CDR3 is TGCAGCGTCGCCGGGCCCCAGGACTCTGGGGCCAACGTCCTGACTTTC.

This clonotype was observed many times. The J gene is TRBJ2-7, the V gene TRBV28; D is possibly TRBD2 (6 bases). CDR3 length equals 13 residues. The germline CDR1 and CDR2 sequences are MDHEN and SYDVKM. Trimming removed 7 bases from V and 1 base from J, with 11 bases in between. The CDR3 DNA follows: TGTGCCAGCACCTTGGGGGGATCCTACGAGCAGTACTTC. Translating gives CASTLGGSYEQYF.

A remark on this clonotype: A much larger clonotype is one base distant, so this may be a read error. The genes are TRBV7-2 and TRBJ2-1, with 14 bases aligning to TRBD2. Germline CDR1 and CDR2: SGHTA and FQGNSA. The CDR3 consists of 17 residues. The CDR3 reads CAISFHRTSGRINEQFF. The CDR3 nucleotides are TGTGCCATCAGCTTCCATCGGACTAGCGGGAGGATCAATGAGCAGTTCTTC.

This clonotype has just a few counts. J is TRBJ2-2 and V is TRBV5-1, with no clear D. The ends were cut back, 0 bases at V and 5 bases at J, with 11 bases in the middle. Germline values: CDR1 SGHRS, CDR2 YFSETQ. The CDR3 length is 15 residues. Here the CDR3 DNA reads TGCGCCAGCAGCTTGGACAGCCCCCCGACCGGGGAGCTGTTTTTT. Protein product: CASSLDSPPTGELFF.

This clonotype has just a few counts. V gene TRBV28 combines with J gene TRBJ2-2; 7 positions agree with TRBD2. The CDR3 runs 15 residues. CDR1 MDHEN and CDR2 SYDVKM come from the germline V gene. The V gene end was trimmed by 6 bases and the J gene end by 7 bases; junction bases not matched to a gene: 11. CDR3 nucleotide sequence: TGTGCCAGCAGCCAGGACCGCGGGAGTATCGGGGAGCTGTTTTTT. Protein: CASSQDRGSIGELFF.

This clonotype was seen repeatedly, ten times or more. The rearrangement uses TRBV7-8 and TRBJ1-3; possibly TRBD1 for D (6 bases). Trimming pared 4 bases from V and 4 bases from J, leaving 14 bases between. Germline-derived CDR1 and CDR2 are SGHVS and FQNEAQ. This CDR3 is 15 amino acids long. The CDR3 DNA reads TGTGCCAGCAGCTCTCAAACAGGGTCAGGAAACACCATATATTTT. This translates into CASSSQTGSGNTIYF.

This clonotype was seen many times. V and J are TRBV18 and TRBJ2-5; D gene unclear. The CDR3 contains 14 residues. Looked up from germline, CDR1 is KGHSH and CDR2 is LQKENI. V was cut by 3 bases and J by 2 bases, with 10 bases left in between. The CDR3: CASSPVTVQETQYF. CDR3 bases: TGTGCCAGCTCACCGGTTACAGTTCAAGAGACCCAGTACTTC.

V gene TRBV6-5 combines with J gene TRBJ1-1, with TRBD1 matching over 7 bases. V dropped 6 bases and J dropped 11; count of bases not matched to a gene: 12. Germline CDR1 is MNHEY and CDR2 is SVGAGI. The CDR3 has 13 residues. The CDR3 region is CASRKTGLGSAFF. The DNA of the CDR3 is TGTGCCAGCAGGAAGACAGGGCTGGGCAGCGCTTTCTTT.

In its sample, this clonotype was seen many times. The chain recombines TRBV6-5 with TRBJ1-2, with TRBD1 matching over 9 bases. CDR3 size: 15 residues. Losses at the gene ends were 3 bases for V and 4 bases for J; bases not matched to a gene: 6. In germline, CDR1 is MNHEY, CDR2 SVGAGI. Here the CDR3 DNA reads TGTGCCAGCAGTTATCAGGGACAGGGACGCTATGGCTACACCTTC. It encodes CASSYQGQGRYGYTF.